Presented here are 30 T cell receptor beta chains from one specimen sequenced in a study of blood T cell repertoires in COVID-19. Sequenced by immunoSEQ multiplex PCR; TCRdb stores in-frame clones only, minus some. The sample consists of a few hundred thousand clones, 90% to 95% of them appearing once. The sequencing input was PBMCs or T cells enriched from blood (not recorded which). These receptors were taken from a woman aged 35 to 49 who had been exposed to COVID-19.

The table lists this clone with many counts. This sequence joins TRBV19 and TRBJ2-7, with 11 bases aligning to TRBD1. The CDR3 covers 13 residues. The germline V gene has CDR1 LNHDA and CDR2 SQIVND (reference sequence). Trimming took 7 bases from V and 6 from J; bases not matched to a gene: 5. The CDR3: CASKGTGGTEQYF. In DNA, the CDR3 is TGTGCCAGTAAAGGGACAGGGGGAACCGAGCAGTACTTC.

The chain carries TRBV30 and TRBJ1-1; D not certain. The germline V gene has CDR1 GTSNPN and CDR2 SVGIG (reference sequence). V was trimmed by 2 bases and J by 4 bases, leaving 11 bases between them. CDR3 length: 13 residues. The CDR3 DNA reads TGTGCCTGGAGTATTTGGGCGATCACTGAAGCTTTCTTT. It is translated as CAWSIWAITEAFF.

CDR3 sequence: CASSPDPGQGNTIYF. The CDR3 DNA is TGTGCCAGCTCACCAGATCCGGGACAGGGAAACACCATATATTTT. The V call is TRBV18, the J call TRBJ1-3, with 7 bases that match TRBD1. Trimming took 2 bases from V and 4 from J; bases not matched to a gene: 5. The CDR3 loop spans 15 amino acids. CDR1 is KGHSH and CDR2 is LQKENI in the germline V gene.

The chain couples TRBV7-8 to TRBJ2-1, with 8 bases identical to TRBD2. V shed 3 bases and J 7 bases; nucleotides not matched to a gene: 5. Germline loops: CDR1 SGHVS, CDR2 FQNEAQ. The CDR3 runs 14 residues. The CDR3 sequence is CASSFQAGANEQFF. CDR3 nucleotide sequence: TGTGCCAGCAGCTTTCAAGCGGGAGCGAATGAGCAGTTCTTC.

The CDR3 here is CASSLGLPSTDTQYF. CDR3 DNA: TGTGCCAGCAGCTTGGGACTCCCCTCCACAGATACGCAGTATTTT. The rearrangement uses TRBV5-4 and TRBJ2-3; D remains ambiguous. The CDR3 has 15 residues. Deletions cut 0 bases from V and 2 bases from J, with 10 bases between. CDR1 SGHNT and CDR2 YYREEE come from the germline V gene (reference sequence).

The chain uses TRBV18 and TRBJ1-5; no reliable D call. The V and J ends lost 4 bases and 11 bases respectively, with 30 bases between them. From germline, CDR1 is KGHSH and CDR2 LQKENI. The CDR3 spans 18 residues. The CDR3 loop is CASSQDISSWGGGSAQHF. CDR3 DNA sequence: TGTGCCAGCTCACAGGATATTTCTTCGTGGGGTGGAGGTTCAGCCCAGCATTTT.

Concerning this clone: The junction differs from germline at one of its ends, possibly a read error. The rearrangement joins TRBV11-3 to TRBJ1-4; D is unclear. The germline gives CDR1 SGHNT, CDR2 YENEEA. This CDR3 has 14 residues. The CDR3 protein is CASSLMTENEKLFF. The CDR3 DNA reads as TGTGCCAGTAGCTTGATGACGGAGAATGAAAAACTGTTTTTT.

The genes are TRBV9 and TRBJ2-1; the match to TRBD1 covers 7 bases. The CDR3 runs 16 residues. Germline lookup yields CDR1 SGDLS and CDR2 YYNGEE. Trimming at V came to 3 bases and at J to 3 bases, leaving 9 bases not matched to a gene. The CDR3 DNA follows: TGTGCCAGCAGCGCCTTGATCCGGGACAGCTACAATGAGCAGTTCTTC. Its protein is CASSALIRDSYNEQFF.

V is TRBV3-1 (or the pseudogene TRBV3-2) and J is TRBJ1-2; 7 bases are a match to TRBD1. This CDR3 comprises 13 residues. The ends lost 5 bases at V and 5 bases at J; junction bases unmatched: 5. Germline V gene sequence: CDR1 LGHDT, CDR2 YNNKEL (reference sequence). This CDR3 reads CASSFDRAYGYTF. The CDR3 bases are TGTGCCAGCAGCTTCGACAGGGCGTATGGCTACACCTTC.

This chain connects TRBV18 to TRBJ1-1; the D is unclear. V was trimmed by 1 base and J by 2 bases, leaving 8 bases between them. CDR1 and CDR2 from the germline V gene are KGHSH and LQKENI. The CDR3 has 14 amino acids. The CDR3 loop is CASSPQAVNTEAFF. The CDR3 DNA reads as TGTGCCAGCTCACCACAAGCGGTAAACACTGAAGCTTTCTTT.

V and J are TRBV18 and TRBJ1-2; 8 bases map to TRBD1. Germline loops: CDR1 KGHSH, CDR2 LQKENI. The CDR3 has 14 amino acids. The V segment lost 6 bases and the J segment 6 bases; nucleotides outside the gene matches: 9. The DNA of the CDR3 is TGTGCCAGCTCCCCCGGACAGGGAAGAGATGGCTACACCTTC. Translated: CASSPGQGRDGYTF. Based on the CDR3 plus reference TRBV18 and TRBJ1-2, the full variable domain is NAGVMQNPRHLVRRRGQEARLRCSPMKGHSHVYWYRQLPEEGLKFMVYLQKENIIDESGMPKERFSAEFPKEGPSILRIQQVVRGDSAAYFCASSPGQGRDGYTFGSGTRLTVV.

The rearrangement links TRBV24-1 to TRBJ2-3; possibly TRBD2 for D (5 bases). Germline-derived CDR1 and CDR2 are KGHDR and SFDVKD. Trimming took off 5 bases at V and 6 bases at J, with 17 bases between the two ends. CDR3 length equals 15 residues. The CDR3 is CATSVSGLGSDTQYF. CDR3 sequence (DNA): TGTGCCACCAGTGTTTCAGGACTGGGCTCCGATACGCAGTATTTT.

To note about this clone: Other DNA sequences within the sample encode an identical CDR3. V gene TRBV2 combines with J gene TRBJ2-7; D may be TRBD2 (7 bases). With 8 bases removed from V and 3 bases from J, the gap between germline ends came to 23 bases. This CDR3 region has 16 residues. Germline V gene lookup returns CDR1 SNHLY and CDR2 FYNNEI. The CDR3 nucleotides read TGTGCCAGCCGCCGGGGGGCTGTCTTGGATGTCTACGAGCAGTACTTC. Residues: CASRRGAVLDVYEQYF.

V and J are TRBV5-1 and TRBJ2-3; D call uncertain. Germline V lookup: CDR1 SGHRS, CDR2 YFSETQ. V was shortened by 2 bases and J by 1 base, with 11 bases between the two germline ends. The CDR3 totals 15 residues. The CDR3 nucleotides read TGCGCCAGCAGCTTCCATTCCAGCGGCACAGATACGCAGTATTTT. This gives the protein CASSFHSSGTDTQYF.

This clone showed up just once. The chain employs TRBV7-3 and TRBJ2-1; 11 nucleotides align to TRBD2. The CDR3 contains 17 residues. CDR1 is SGHTA and CDR2 is FQGTGA in the germline V gene. Losses at the gene ends were 3 bases for V and 2 bases for J; bases not matched to a gene: 6. CDR3 sequence (DNA): TGTGCCAGCAGCTTGGCGGGACTAGCGGAACCCTACAATGAGCAGTTCTTC. It codes for CASSLAGLAEPYNEQFF.

This chain connects TRBV30 to TRBJ1-2; TRBD1 matches at 7 bases. Trimming cost V 2 bases and J 6 bases; bases outside gene matches: 6. CDR1 is GTSNPN, CDR2 SVGIG, per germline (reference sequence). This CDR3 comprises 13 residues. CDR3 in amino acids: CAWSSTGLDGYTF. CDR3 nucleotides: TGTGCCTGGAGTTCGACAGGGTTGGATGGCTACACCTTC. Full variable domain (missing parts from reference TRBV30 and TRBJ1-2): SQTIHQWPATLVQPVGSPLSLECTVEGTSNPNLYWYRQAAGRGLQLLFYSVGIGQISSEVPQNLSASRPQDRQFILSSKKLLLSDSGFYLCAWSSTGLDGYTFGSGTRLTVV.

On this clone: One junction end disagrees with the germline gene, perhaps due to a read error. The V and J genes are TRBV11-3 and TRBJ2-3, with no clear D. The CDR3 loop spans 15 amino acids. Germline V gives CDR1 SGHNT, CDR2 YENEEA. The DNA for the CDR3 is TGTGCCAGCAGCTTGTCTCCCCCCCTCGAACGCAGTATGTCTTTT. Residues: CASSLSPPLERSMSF.

The chain uses TRBV19 and TRBJ1-5; D is ambiguous. The CDR3 runs to 15 residues. V shed 4 bases and J shed 2 bases, with 12 bases lying between them. The V gene's germline CDR1 is LNHDA and CDR2 SQIVND (reference sequence). CDR3 bases: TGTGCCAGTAGTAGAGGAGGCCAGGGCAATCAGCCCCAGCATTTT. This encodes CASSRGGQGNQPQHF.

This sequence joins TRBV6-2 or TRBV6-3 and TRBJ2-7; 7 bases align to TRBD1. Trimming cost V 2 bases and J 3 bases; bases outside gene matches: 4. This CDR3 spans 14 amino acids. Germline V gene sequence: CDR1 MNHEY, CDR2 SVGEGT. This CDR3 is CASSYTGQHYEQYF. CDR3 DNA: TGTGCCAGCAGTTACACGGGACAGCACTACGAGCAGTACTTC.

The genes are TRBV30 and TRBJ2-1; maybe TRBD2 (5 bases). V lost 2 bases, J lost 4 bases, and 15 bases lay in between. The CDR3 covers 15 residues. Germline V gene data show CDR1 as GTSNPN and CDR2 as SVGIG (reference sequence). DNA of the CDR3: TGTGCCTGGAGTCCCAGAGGACTTATATACAATGAGCAGTTCTTC. Protein: CAWSPRGLIYNEQFF.

The V call is TRBV11-3, the J call TRBJ1-3; D ambiguous. The CDR3 covers 11 residues. The V end lost 9 bases, the J end lost 5 bases, and 8 bases lay between the germline ends. Germline CDR1 reads SGHNT; CDR2 reads YENEEA. In DNA form, the CDR3 reads TGTGCCAGTGGGCTGAGAAACACCATATATTTT. Translation gives CASGLRNTIYF.

This sequence joins TRBV23-1 and TRBJ1-6; D perhaps matches TRBD1 (6 bases). TRBV23-1 is classed as an ORF, of uncertain function. This CDR3 comprises 15 residues. Trimming took off 6 bases at V and 3 bases at J, with 12 bases between the two ends. CDR3 region: CASRPDRNYNSPLHF. The CDR3 DNA sequence: TGCGCCAGCAGACCTGACAGGAACTATAATTCACCCCTCCACTTT.

V is TRBV6-1 and J is TRBJ2-3; 8 bases agree with TRBD2. With V trimmed by 2 bases and J by 10 bases, 5 bases remained unmatched. The CDR3 is made up of 13 amino acids. Germline V CDR1 and CDR2: MNHNS, SASEGT. The CDR3 coding sequence is TGTGCCAGCAGTGAACCCGTCGGGGGGGCGCAGTATTTT. Translating gives CASSEPVGGAQYF.

This chain uses TRBV2 with TRBJ1-2, with D maybe TRBD1 (5 bases). Germline lookup yields CDR1 SNHLY and CDR2 FYNNEI. CDR3 length: 13 residues. V lost 6 bases to trimming and J lost 8 bases, with 16 bases between them. The CDR3 sequence: CASSRDSKRGYTF. CDR3 in DNA: TGTGCCAGCAGCCGGGACTCAAAAAGGGGCTACACCTTC. The entire variable domain, with the rest obtained from reference TRBV2 and TRBJ1-2, is as follows: EPEVTQTPSHQVTQMGQEVILRCVPISNHLYFYWYRQILGQKVEFLVSFYNNEISEKSEIFDDQFSVERPDGSNFTLKIRSTKLEDSAMYFCASSRDSKRGYTFGSGTRLTVV.

The J gene is TRBJ1-4, the V gene TRBV5-1; D is perhaps TRBD1 (6 bases). V lost 4 bases, J lost 6 bases, and 19 bases lay in between. This CDR3 is built from 16 residues. In germline, CDR1 is SGHRS, CDR2 YFSETQ. The CDR3 DNA reads TGCGCCAGCAGCCGGCATTATGGGACACTAGATGAAAAACTGTTTTTT. Amino acid sequence: CASSRHYGTLDEKLFF.

DNA for the CDR3: TGTGCCAGCAGTTACGCAGGGTTCGGCTCACCCCTCCACTTT. Protein sequence: CASSYAGFGSPLHF. V usage is TRBV6-2 or TRBV6-3 and J usage is TRBJ1-6; tentative D call: TRBD1 (5 bases). This CDR3 comprises 14 residues. V dropped 2 bases and J dropped 10 bases, with 12 bases sitting between them. CDR1 is MNHEY, CDR2 SVGEGT, per germline.

This rearrangement joins TRBV30 to TRBJ2-1, with 7 bases that match TRBD2. The germline V gene has CDR1 GTSNPN and CDR2 SVGIG (reference sequence). V gave up 2 bases and J gave up 12 bases; unmatched junction bases: 7. The CDR3 has 12 amino acids. As DNA, the CDR3 is TGTGCCTGGAGTTCGACTAGCTGGGGGCAGTTCTTC. Translating it yields CAWSSTSWGQFF.

This chain connects TRBV6-4 to TRBJ2-3; no reliable D call. Trimming removed 5 bases at V and 5 bases at J, with 14 bases between. CDR1 is MRHNA and CDR2 is SNTAGT in the germline V gene. CDR3 length: 14 residues. CDR3 DNA: TGTGCCAGCAGTCACACCGCCCTAGGAGATACGCAGTATTTT. Residues: CASSHTALGDTQYF.

The CDR3 nucleotides read TGCAGCGTTGAACACAGGGCTGCCATATATTTT. Translating it yields CSVEHRAAIYF. This chain uses TRBV29-1 with TRBJ1-3; TRBD1 might be the D (6 bases). V lost 2 bases to trimming and J lost 11 bases, with 10 bases between them. The germline gives CDR1 SQVTM, CDR2 ANQGSEA. The CDR3 is made up of 11 amino acids.

The rearrangement links TRBV13 to TRBJ2-1, with D unclear. The length of the CDR3 is 15 residues. V lost 1 base, J lost 3 bases, and 10 bases lay in between. Germline V lookup: CDR1 PRHDT, CDR2 FYEKMQ (reference sequence). The CDR3, as DNA: TGTGCCAGCAGCTTAGTCCGCGGAAGCTACAATGAGCAGTTCTTC. This sequence encodes CASSLVRGSYNEQFF.